This T cell receptor (beta chain) derives from a study of beta chain features in type 1 diabetes. The study, taken as a whole, reports: The influence of HLA type on TCRB rearrangement stayed undetermined. The study notes PCR might favor shorter templates equally in patients and controls. More deletions and fewer insertions at VDJ junctions were seen in type 1 diabetes patients. Moderate yet significant TCRB CDR3 shortening was seen in Type 1 diabetes patients in all four CD4+ subsets.

A sort by CD45RO/CCR7/CD25/CD127/CD95/CD27 yielded CD4+ naive, central memory, regulatory and stem cell-like memory cells. Investigators reverse transcribed all isolated RNA, so they sequenced expressed TCRB transcripts. The repertoire was sequenced with immunoSEQ multiplex PCR; TCRdb's copy has only in-frame clones and lacks some. The sample lists a few hundred thousand clones, approximately 16% occurring once. Germline CDR1 and CDR2: LGHNA and YNFKEQ. The CDR3 sequence is 17 residues long. With 1 base removed from V and 2 bases from J, the gap between germline ends came to 15 bases. Points on this clone: Antigen: not known.

The sequenced sample was naive CD4+ T cells from blood. The clonotype originates from a man between 25 and 39 years old with type 1 diabetes. The rearrangement uses TRBV4-2 and TRBJ2-1; D possibly corresponds to TRBD2 (5 bases). The CDR3 sequence: CASSQGIGGSTYNEQFF. As DNA, the CDR3 is TGTGCCAGCAGCCAAGGAATTGGCGGGTCCACCTACAATGAGCAGTTCTTC.